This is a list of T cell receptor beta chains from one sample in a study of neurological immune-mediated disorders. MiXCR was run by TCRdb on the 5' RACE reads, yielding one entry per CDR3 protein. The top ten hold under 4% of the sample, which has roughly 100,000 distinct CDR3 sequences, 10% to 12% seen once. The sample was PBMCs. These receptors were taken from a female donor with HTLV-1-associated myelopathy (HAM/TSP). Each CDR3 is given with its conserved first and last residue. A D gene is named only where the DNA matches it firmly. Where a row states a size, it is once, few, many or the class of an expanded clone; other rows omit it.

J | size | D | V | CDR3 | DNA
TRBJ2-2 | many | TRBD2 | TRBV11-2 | CASRAGGVHRNTGELFF | TGTGCCAGCAGGGCGGGGGGTGTACATCGGAACACCGGGGAGCTGTTTTTT
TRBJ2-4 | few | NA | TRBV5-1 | CASSPSGGYVNIQYF | TGCGCCAGCAGCCCTTCAGGAGGCTACGTAAACATTCAGTACTTC
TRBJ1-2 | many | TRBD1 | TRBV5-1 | CASSLGDRENYGYTF | TGCGCCAGCAGCTTGGGGGACAGGGAAAACTATGGCTACACCTTC
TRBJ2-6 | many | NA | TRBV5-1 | CASRLNSGANVLTF | TGCGCCAGCAGGCTGAATTCGGGGGCCAACGTCCTGACTTTC
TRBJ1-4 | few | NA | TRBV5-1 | CASRRGATNEKLFF | TGCGCCAGCAGGCGGGGGGCAACTAATGAAAAACTGTTTTTT
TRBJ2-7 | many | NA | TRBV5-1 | CASSLGHYVVEQYF | TGCGCCAGCAGCTTGGGACACTACGTCGTGGAGCAGTACTTC
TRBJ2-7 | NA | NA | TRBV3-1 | CVSSLRGGYEQYF | TGTGTCAGCAGCCTCAGGGGAGGGTACGAGCAGTACTTC
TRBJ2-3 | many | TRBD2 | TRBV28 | CASSFLRGGGTDTQYF | TGTGCCAGCAGTTTCTTGCGGGGGGGCGGCACAGATACGCAGTATTTT
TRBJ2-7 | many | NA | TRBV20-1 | CSARILVGGARDYEQYF | TGCAGTGCTAGAATATTAGTAGGGGGGGCGCGAGACTACGAGCAGTACTTC
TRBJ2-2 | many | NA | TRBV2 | CASSLGEGRGTGELFF | TGTGCCAGCAGTCTGGGAGAGGGGCGAGGGACCGGGGAGCTGTTTTTT
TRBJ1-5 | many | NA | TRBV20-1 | CSARDKSWSNQPQHF | TGCAGTGCTAGAGATAAGTCGTGGAGCAATCAGCCCCAGCATTTT
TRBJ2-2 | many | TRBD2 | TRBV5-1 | CASSFLAAENTGELFF | TGCGCCAGCAGCTTTCTAGCGGCCGAGAACACCGGGGAGCTGTTTTTT
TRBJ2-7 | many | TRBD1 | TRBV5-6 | CASSFSPGQTTEQYF | TGTGCCAGCAGCTTCTCCCCGGGACAGACAACCGAGCAGTACTTC
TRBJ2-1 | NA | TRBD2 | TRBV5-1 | CASNGGNEQFF | TGCGCCAGCAACGGGGGGAATGAGCAGTTCTTC
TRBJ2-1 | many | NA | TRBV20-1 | CSARGRLVESWSYNEQFF | TGCAGTGCTAGAGGGAGGCTAGTGGAAAGTTGGTCCTACAATGAGCAGTTCTTC
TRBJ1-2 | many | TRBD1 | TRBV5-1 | CASREGQGSLNYGYTF | TGCGCCAGCAGAGAAGGACAGGGGTCCCTTAACTATGGCTACACCTTC
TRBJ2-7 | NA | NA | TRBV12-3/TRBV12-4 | CASSSTLGQYLGEQYF | TGTGCCAGCAGCTCAACACTCGGACAGTACCTCGGCGAGCAGTACTTC
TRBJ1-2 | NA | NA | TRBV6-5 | CASSPRGVPPVYGYTF | TGTGCCAGCAGCCCTCGCGGAGTGCCACCGGTCTATGGCTACACCTTC
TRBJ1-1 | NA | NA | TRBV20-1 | CSASWTGEAFF | TGCAGTGCTAGTTGGACGGGTGAAGCTTTCTTT
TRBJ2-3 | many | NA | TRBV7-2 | CASSALAGAGTQYF | TGTGCCAGCAGCGCTCTGGCGGGGGCGGGGACGCAGTATTTT
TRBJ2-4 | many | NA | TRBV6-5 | CASSYTGSAKNIQYF | TGTGCCAGCAGTTATACAGGTTCAGCCAAAAACATTCAGTACTTC
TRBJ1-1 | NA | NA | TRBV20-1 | CSASLRNTEAFF | TGCAGTGCTAGCCTGAGGAACACTGAAGCTTTCTTT
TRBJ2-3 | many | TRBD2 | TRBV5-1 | CASSFLAGGQDTQYF | TGCGCCAGCAGCTTCCTAGCGGGGGGGCAAGATACGCAGTATTTT